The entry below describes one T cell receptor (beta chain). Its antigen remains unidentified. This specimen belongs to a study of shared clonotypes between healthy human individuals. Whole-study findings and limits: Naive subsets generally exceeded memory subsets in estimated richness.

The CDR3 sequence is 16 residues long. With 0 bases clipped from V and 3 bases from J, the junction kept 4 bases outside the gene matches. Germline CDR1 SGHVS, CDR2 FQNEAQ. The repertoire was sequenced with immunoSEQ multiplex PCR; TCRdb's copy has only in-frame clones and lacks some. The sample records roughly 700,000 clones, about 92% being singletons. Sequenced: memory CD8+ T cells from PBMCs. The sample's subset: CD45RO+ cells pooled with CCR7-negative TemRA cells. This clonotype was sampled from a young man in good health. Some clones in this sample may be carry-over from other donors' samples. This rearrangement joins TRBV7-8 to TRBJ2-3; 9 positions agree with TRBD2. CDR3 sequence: CASSLARGRGTDTQYF. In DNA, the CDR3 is TGTGCCAGCAGCTTAGCGCGCGGGAGGGGAACAGATACGCAGTATTTT.